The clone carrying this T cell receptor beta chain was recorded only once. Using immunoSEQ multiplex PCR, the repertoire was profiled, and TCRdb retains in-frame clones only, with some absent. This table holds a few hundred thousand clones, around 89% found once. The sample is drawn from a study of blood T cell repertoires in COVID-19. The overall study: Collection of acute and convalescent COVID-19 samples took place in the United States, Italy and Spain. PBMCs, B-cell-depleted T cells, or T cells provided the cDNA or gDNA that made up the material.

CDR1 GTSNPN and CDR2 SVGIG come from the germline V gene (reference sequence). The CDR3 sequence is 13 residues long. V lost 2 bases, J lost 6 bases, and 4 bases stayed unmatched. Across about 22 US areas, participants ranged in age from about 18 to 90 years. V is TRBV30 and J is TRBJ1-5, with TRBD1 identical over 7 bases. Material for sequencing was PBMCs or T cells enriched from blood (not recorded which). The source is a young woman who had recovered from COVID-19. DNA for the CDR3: TGTGCCTGGAGTCCCCAGGGGGTTCAGCCCCAGCATTTT. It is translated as CAWSPQGVQPQHF.